This T cell receptor (beta chain) was captured by sequencing in a study of monozygotic twins with inflammatory bowel disease. Overall study results and limits: Healthy co-twins, by inverse Simpson, had higher TCRbeta diversity than their siblings with IBD.

Whole blood served as the source of total RNA, and no T cell sorting took place. Incorporation of UMIs carrying a 6-nucleotide sample barcode was performed by template switching. From the 5' RACE reads, TCRdb lists one entry per CDR3 protein and no DNA. This repertoire includes hundreds of thousands of distinct CDR3 sequences. About this clonotype itself: Its specificity is unknown.

Germline CDR1 reads SEHNR; CDR2 reads FQNEAQ (reference sequence). The CDR3 sequence is 16 residues long. Material for sequencing was blood. This TCR came from a human donor with ulcerative colitis or Crohn's disease, or a healthy co-twin of an affected twin (not recorded which). The chain is built from TRBV7-9 and TRBJ2-1. Here the CDR3 reads CASSPTLGGVYNEQFF.